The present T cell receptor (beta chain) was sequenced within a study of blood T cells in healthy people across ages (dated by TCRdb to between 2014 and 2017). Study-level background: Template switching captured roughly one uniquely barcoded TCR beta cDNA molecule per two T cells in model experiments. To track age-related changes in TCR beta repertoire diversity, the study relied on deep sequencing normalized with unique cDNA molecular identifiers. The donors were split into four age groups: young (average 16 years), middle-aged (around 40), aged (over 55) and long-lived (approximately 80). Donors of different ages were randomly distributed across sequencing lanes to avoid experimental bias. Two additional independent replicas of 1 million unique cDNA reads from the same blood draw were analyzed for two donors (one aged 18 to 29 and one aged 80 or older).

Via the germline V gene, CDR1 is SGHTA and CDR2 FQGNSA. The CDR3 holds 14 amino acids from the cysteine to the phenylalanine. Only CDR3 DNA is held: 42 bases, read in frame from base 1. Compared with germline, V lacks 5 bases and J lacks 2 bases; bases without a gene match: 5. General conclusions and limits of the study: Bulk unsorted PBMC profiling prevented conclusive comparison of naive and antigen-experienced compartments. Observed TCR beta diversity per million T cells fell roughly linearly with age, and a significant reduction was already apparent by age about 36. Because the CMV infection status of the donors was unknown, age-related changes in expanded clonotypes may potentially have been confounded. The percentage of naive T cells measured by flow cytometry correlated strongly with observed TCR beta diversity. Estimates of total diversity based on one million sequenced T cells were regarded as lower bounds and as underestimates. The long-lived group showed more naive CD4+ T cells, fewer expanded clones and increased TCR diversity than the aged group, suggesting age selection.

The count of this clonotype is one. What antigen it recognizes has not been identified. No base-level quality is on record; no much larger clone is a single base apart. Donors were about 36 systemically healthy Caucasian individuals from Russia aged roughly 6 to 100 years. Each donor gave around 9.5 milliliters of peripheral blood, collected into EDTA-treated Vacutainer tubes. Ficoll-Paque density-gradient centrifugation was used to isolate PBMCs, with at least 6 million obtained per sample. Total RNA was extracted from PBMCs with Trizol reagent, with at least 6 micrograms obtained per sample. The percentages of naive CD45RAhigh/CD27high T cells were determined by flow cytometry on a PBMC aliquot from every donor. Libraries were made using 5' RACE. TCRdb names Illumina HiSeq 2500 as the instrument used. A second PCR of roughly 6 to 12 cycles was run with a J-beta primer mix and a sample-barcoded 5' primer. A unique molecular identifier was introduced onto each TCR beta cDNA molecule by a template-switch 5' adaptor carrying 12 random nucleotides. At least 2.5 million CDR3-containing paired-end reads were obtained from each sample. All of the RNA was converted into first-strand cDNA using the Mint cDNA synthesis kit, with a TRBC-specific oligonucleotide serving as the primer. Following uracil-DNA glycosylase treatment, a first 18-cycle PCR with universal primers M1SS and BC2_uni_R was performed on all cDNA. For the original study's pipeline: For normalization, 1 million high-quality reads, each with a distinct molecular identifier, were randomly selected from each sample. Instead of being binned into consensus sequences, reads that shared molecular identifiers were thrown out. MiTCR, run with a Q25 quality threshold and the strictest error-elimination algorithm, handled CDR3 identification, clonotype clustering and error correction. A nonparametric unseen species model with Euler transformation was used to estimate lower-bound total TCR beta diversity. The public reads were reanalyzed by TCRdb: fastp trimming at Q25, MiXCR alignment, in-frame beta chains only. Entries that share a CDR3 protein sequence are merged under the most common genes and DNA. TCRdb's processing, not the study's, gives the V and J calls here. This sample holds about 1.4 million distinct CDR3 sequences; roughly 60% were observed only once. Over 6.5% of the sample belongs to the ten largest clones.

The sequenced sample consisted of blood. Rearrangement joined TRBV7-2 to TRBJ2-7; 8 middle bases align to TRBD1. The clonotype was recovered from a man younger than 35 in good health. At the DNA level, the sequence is TGTGCCAGCAGCGCTACAGGGGGACCCTACGAGCAGTACTTC. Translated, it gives CASSATGGPYEQYF. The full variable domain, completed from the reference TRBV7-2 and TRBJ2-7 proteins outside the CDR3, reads GAGVSQSPSNKVTEKGKDVELRCDPISGHTALYWYRQSLGQGLEFLIYFQGNSAPDKSGLPSDRFSAERTGGSVSTLTIQRTQQEDSAVYLCASSATGGPYEQYFGPGTRLTVT.